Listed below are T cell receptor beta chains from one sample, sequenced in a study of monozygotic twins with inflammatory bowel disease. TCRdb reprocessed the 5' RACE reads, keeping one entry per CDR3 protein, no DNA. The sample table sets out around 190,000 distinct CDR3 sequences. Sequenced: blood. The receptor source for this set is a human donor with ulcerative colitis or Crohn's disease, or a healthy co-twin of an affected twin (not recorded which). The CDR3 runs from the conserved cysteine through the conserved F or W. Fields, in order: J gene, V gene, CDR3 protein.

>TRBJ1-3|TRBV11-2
CASSLLRSGSGNTIYF
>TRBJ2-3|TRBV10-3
CAISIGTSGSGRYF
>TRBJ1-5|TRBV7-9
CASSLDRQGPQHF
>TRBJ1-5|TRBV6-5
CASSWTGGRGQPQHF
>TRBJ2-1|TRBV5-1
CASSLEGLGSGNEQFF
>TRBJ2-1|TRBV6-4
CASSTVGGNEQFF
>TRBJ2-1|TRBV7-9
CASSLDSGKQFF
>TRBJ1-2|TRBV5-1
CASSLSTESNYGYTF
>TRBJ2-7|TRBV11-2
CASSYSSGQGMDEQYF
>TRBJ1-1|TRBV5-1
CASSLVAGGNTEAFF
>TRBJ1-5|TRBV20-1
CSANRDRRFPQSVAQHF
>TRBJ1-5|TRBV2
CATKEDRNQPQHF
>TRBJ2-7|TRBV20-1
CSASGGIQLPFEQYF
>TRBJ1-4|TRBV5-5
CASSWGGGREKLFF
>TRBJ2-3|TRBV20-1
CSADLMGTDTQYF
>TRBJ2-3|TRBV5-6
CASSFQTSGGGTDTQYF
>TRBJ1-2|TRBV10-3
CAIRREPDSYGYTF
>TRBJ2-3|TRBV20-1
CSAFRRGGFTDTQYF
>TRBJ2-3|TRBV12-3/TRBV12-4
CASRTANTDTQYF
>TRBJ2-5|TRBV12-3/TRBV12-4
CASSLTGGTGKRETQYF
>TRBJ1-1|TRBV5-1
CASSLGHSGAFF
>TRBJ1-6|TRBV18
CASSPKSDSPLHF
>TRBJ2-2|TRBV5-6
CASSFKDLRDSAGELFF
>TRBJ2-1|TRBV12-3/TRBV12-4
CASSPQLAANEQFF
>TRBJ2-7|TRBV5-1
CASSLAGGPEQYF
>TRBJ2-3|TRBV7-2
CASSPGQADTQYF
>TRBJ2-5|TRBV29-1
CSVVSGGGGETQYF
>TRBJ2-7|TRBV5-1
CASSLWAGADEQYF
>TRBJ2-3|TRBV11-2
CASSLADHATDTQYF
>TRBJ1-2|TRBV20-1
CSAAQTGFYGYTF
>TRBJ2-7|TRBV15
CATSDRTGTSGRSYEQYF
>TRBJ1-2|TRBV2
CASHSDSPGYTF
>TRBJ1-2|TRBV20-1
CSARNSWEGNGYTF
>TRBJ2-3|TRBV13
CASSSGLAGGSTDTQYF
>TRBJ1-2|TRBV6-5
CASSTGYGYTF
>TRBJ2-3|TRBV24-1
CATSAGQGSTDTQYF
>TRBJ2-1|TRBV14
CASSPARLAYNEQFF
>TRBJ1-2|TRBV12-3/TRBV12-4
CASSPGTAYGYTF
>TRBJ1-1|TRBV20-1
CSARNMNTEAFF
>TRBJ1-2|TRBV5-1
CASSLAGDAGYTF
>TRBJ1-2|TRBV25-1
CASSESRAGRYGYTF
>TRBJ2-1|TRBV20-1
CSAQRQGSNEQFF
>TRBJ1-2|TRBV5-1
CASRPSFWDTDYGYTF
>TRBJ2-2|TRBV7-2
CASSESGPNTGELFF
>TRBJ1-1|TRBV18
CASSRDPGDSEAFF
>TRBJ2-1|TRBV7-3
CASSPPTTREQFF
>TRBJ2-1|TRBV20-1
CSAPVAGGPSNEQFF
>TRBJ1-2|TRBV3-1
CASSQSRGGYTF
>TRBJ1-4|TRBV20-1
CSARGKAVRSEKLFF
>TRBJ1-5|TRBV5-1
CASSLAGGIQPQHF
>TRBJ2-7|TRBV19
CASGTGTEQYF
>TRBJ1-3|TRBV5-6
CASSSDRGRSGNTIYF
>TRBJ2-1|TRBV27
CASSYGGYNEQFF
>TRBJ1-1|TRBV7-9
CASSVDSNTEAFF
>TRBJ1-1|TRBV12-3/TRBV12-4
CASSFGRGIEAFF
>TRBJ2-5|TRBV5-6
CASSLADRRETQYF
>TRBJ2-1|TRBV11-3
CASSVGANEQFF
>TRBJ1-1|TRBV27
CASSYPVAGGRKFFF
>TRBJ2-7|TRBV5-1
CASSLAAEFYEQYF